The present entry profiles one TCR beta chain with its context. Germline values: CDR1 MGHDK, CDR2 SYGVNS. The CDR3 covers 18 residues. J lost 4 bases, V lost 3 bases, and 12 bases had no gene match. As handled by the study authors: For nucleated cells, counts were estimated from reference gene primer amplification. The repertoire was sequenced with immunoSEQ multiplex PCR; TCRdb's copy has only in-frame clones and lacks some. V and J calls and clone size come straight from that table; D and trimming were deduced from the DNA. This table has around 200,000 clones, around nine tenths appearing once. These data originate in a study of blood T cell repertoires in COVID-19.

This chain uses TRBV25-1 with TRBJ1-2; TRBD1 aligns across 12 bases. This TCR derives from a middle-aged man with active or convalescent COVID-19. Sequencing used peripheral blood. The CDR3 here is CASSDPSGTGGRGYGYTF. CDR3 nucleotide sequence: TGTGCCAGCAGTGATCCTTCCGGGACAGGGGGCCGTGGCTATGGCTACACCTTC.